A selection of T cell receptor beta chains follows, all from one sample in a study of blood T cell repertoires in COVID-19. Generated by immunoSEQ multiplex PCR, the TCRdb table keeps only in-frame clones and is missing some. The data show just over 150,000 clones, 88% seen once. What was sequenced was peripheral blood. The receptors derive from a woman aged 70-85 years with acute or convalescent COVID-19. Each CDR3 is given with its conserved first and last residue. The D gene is left open where the match is weak. The size field is filled for only some rows; it gives once, few, many or a size class.

j_call v_call clone_size d_call cdr3_nt cdr3_aa
TRBJ2-2 TRBV29-1 NA TRBD2 TGCAGCGCCAGAGCGGGGGCCACGATCACCGGGGAGCTGTTTTTT CSARAGATITGELFF
TRBJ1-5 TRBV24-1 NA NA TGTGCCACCAGTGCGGGGATACGGCAGCCCCAGCATTTT CATSAGIRQPQHF
TRBJ2-1 TRBV6-5 once TRBD1 TGTGCCAGCAGTTACCTGGGGCAGGGGGATTACAATGAGCAGTTCTTC CASSYLGQGDYNEQFF
TRBJ2-1 TRBV28 NA TRBD1 TGTGCCAGTCTGGACAGGACCAATGAGCAGTTCTTC CASLDRTNEQFF
TRBJ1-2 TRBV28 NA TRBD1 TGTGCCAGCTCGGAGACAGGGGTCGGCTACACCTTC CASSETGVGYTF
TRBJ1-2 TRBV6-5 NA NA TGTGCCAGCAGCCCCGGCGGGGCCAACTATGGCTACACCTTC CASSPGGANYGYTF
TRBJ1-5 TRBV5-5 NA NA TGTGCCAGCAGCTTAGAACTCCGGGGGGGTAGCAATCAGCCCCAGCATTTT CASSLELRGGSNQPQHF
TRBJ1-3 TRBV4-3 NA NA TGCGCCAGCAGCCAAGCTAGTAGGCAGTCAATCTCTGGAAACACCATATATTTT CASSQASRQSISGNTIYF
TRBJ2-7 TRBV2 NA TRBD1 TGTGCCAGCAGTCCTACCGGGACAGGGAAAGAAGGGCAGTACTTC CASSPTGTGKEGQYF
TRBJ1-2 TRBV6-5 NA NA TGTGCCAGCAGTTCCCCCGCTAACTATGGCTACACCTTC CASSSPANYGYTF
TRBJ2-7 TRBV6-2/TRBV6-3 NA NA TGTGCCAGCAGCCGTCAAAACAGGGACCCTTCCTACGAGCAGTACTTC CASSRQNRDPSYEQYF
TRBJ2-5 TRBV9 NA TRBD1 TGTGCCAGCAGCCCCGGGGACAGGGGGTTGGAGACCCAGTACTTC CASSPGDRGLETQYF
TRBJ1-2 TRBV5-4 NA NA TGTGCCAGCAGCCCCCTCTCGGGCTATGGCTACACCTTC CASSPLSGYGYTF
TRBJ2-2 TRBV13 NA NA TGTGCCAGCAGCTTACTAATCGGGGAGCTGTTTTTT CASSLLIGELFF
TRBJ2-3 TRBV7-6 NA NA TGTGCCAGCAGCTTTGGACAACGCACAGATACGCAGTATTTT CASSFGQRTDTQYF
TRBJ1-1 TRBV10-2 NA NA TGCGCCAGCGGGGCGGGGCGCCAGAACACTGAAGCTTTCTTT CASGAGRQNTEAFF
TRBJ2-3 TRBV2 NA TRBD1 TGTGCCAGCAGGGCCGGGACAGGGCACACAGATACGCAGTATTTT CASRAGTGHTDTQYF
TRBJ2-6 TRBV6-5 few NA TGTGCCAGCCTTTCCTACTCTGGGGCCAACGTCCTGACTTTC CASLSYSGANVLTF
TRBJ2-3 TRBV19 NA TRBD1 TGTGCCAGTAGGTCTCCGGGACAGGGACGCAGCTCCAGAGATACGCAGTATTTT CASRSPGQGRSSRDTQYF
TRBJ1-2 TRBV19 NA TRBD1 TGTGCCAGTAGCAGACAGGGTAGTCCTAACTATGGCTACACCTTC CASSRQGSPNYGYTF
TRBJ2-3 TRBV5-4 NA NA TGTGCCAGCAGCTTGAAGTTGGGGGCAACAGATACGCAGTATTTT CASSLKLGATDTQYF
TRBJ1-2 TRBV7-2 few NA TGTGCCAGCAGCTTCGGGACTGAGTATGGCTACACCTTC CASSFGTEYGYTF
TRBJ2-2 TRBV4-2 NA TRBD2 TGTGCCAGCAGCCAATACACTAGCGGGGGGTCTCCCGGGGAGCTGTTTTTT CASSQYTSGGSPGELFF
TRBJ1-3 TRBV30 NA NA TGTGCCTGGGGGGACGGAGGGAACACCATATATTTT CAWGDGGNTIYF
TRBJ2-6 TRBV30 once TRBD1 TGTGCCTGGAGTCCAGGACAGGGCCACTCTGGGGCCAACGTCCTGACTTTC CAWSPGQGHSGANVLTF
TRBJ1-2 TRBV9 NA TRBD1 TGTGCCAGCGGCGGGGACAGGACTAACTATGGCTACACCTTC CASGGDRTNYGYTF
TRBJ2-2 TRBV24-1 NA NA TGTGCCACCAGTGACCAAAGAACGACAGGATCGAACACCGGGGAGCTGTTTTTT CATSDQRTTGSNTGELFF
TRBJ1-6 TRBV2 NA NA TGTGCCAGCAGTTATGCGCCGAGCTCCTATAATTCACCCCTCCACTTT CASSYAPSSYNSPLHF
TRBJ1-6 TRBV7-9 NA NA TGTGCCAGCCAAAGGACGGGGGGGGATTCACCCCTCCACTTT CASQRTGGDSPLHF
TRBJ1-3 TRBV15 NA NA TGTGCCACCAGCGCTTCAAGGGAGGACACCATATATTTT CATSASREDTIYF
TRBJ1-5 TRBV6-6 NA NA TGTGCCAGCAGTCATCTCCCCGGGCAGGGGATGAATCAGCCCCAGCATTTT CASSHLPGQGMNQPQHF
TRBJ1-1 TRBV6-5 NA TRBD1 TGTGCCAGCAACGTCGACAGGGTCGGAGAAGCTTTCTTT CASNVDRVGEAFF
TRBJ1-1 TRBV18 NA TRBD1 TGTGCCAGCTCACCGACTCAGGGACAGGGGATAACTGAAGCTTTCTTT CASSPTQGQGITEAFF
TRBJ2-4 TRBV7-2 NA NA TGTGCCAGCAGCCCGTACCTAGCGCACCAGTACTTC CASSPYLAHQYF
TRBJ1-5 TRBV28 NA NA TGTGCCAGCAGTTTATTAGGGGCAGTCAATCAGCCCCAGCATTTT CASSLLGAVNQPQHF
TRBJ2-2 TRBV5-6 NA NA TGTGCCAGCAGCTTGAAGCTCTCGCAGGGGGGTAGGACCGGGGAGCTGTTTTTT CASSLKLSQGGRTGELFF
TRBJ1-5 TRBV6-1 once NA TGTGCCAGCAGTGACCCCCGGGACAAGTGGGGCAATCAGCCCCAGCATTTT CASSDPRDKWGNQPQHF
TRBJ1-1 TRBV7-9 NA TRBD1 TGTGCCAGCAGCCGCCTTGACAGGGGAGCTTTCTTT CASSRLDRGAFF
TRBJ1-5 TRBV5-8 NA NA TGTGCCAGCAGCTTGGGGCAGGTGAGCAATCAGCCCCAGCATTTT CASSLGQVSNQPQHF
TRBJ1-1 TRBV5-6 NA TRBD1 TGTGCCAGCAGCCCTTGGACAGGAACTGAAGCTTTCTTT CASSPWTGTEAFF
TRBJ1-2 TRBV5-1 NA TRBD1 TGCGCCAGCAGCTTGAGGACAGGGGACTCATATGGCTACACCTTC CASSLRTGDSYGYTF
TRBJ1-6 TRBV30 NA TRBD1 TGTGCCTGGAGTGAAGAGGCAGGGGGTTCACCCCTCCACTTT CAWSEEAGGSPLHF
TRBJ1-1 TRBV7-2 few TRBD1 TGTGCCAGCAGCTGGGGACAGGGCACGAACACTGAAGCTTTCTTT CASSWGQGTNTEAFF
TRBJ2-1 TRBV13 NA NA TGTGCCAGCAGCCCAGAGGTAGATGAGGAATCCTCCTACAATGAGCAGTTCTTC CASSPEVDEESSYNEQFF
TRBJ2-5 TRBV7-2 NA NA TGTGCCAGCAGCTTAGCGGGCCCGCAAGAGACCCAGTACTTC CASSLAGPQETQYF
TRBJ1-6 TRBV5-1 NA NA TGCGCCAGCAGCTTGGAGGCCGTGAAGAGGGATTCACCCCTCCACTTT CASSLEAVKRDSPLHF
TRBJ2-1 TRBV4-1 NA TRBD2 TGCGCCAGCAGCCAAGATCCGACTAGCGGGGGGATTTACAATGAGCAGTTCTTC CASSQDPTSGGIYNEQFF
TRBJ1-5 TRBV3-1/TRBV3-2 once NA TGTGCCAGCAGCCAAGGCCACTCCAATCAGCCCCAGCATTTT CASSQGHSNQPQHF
TRBJ1-4 TRBV15 NA NA TGTGCCACCAGCAGAGATAGGGGGAAGGCTCTCCCGGAAAAACTGTTTTTT CATSRDRGKALPEKLFF
TRBJ1-2 TRBV15 NA NA TGTGCCACCAGCAGAGATACAGGAGCCTACTATGGCTACACCTTC CATSRDTGAYYGYTF
TRBJ1-2 TRBV3-1/TRBV3-2 NA NA TGTGCCAGCAGCCAAGAGGGAGACACCTATGGCTACACCTTC CASSQEGDTYGYTF